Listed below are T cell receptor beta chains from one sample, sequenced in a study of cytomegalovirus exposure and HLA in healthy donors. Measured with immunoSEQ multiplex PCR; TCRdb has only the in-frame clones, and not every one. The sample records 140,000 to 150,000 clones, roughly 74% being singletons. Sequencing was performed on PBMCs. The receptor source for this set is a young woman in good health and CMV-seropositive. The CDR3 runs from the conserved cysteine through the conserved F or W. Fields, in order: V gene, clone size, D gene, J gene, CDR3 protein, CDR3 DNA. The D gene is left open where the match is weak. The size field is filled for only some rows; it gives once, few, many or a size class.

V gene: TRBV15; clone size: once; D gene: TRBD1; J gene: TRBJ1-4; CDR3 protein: CATSGGRTGGEKLFF; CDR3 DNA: TGTGCCACCAGCGGGGGGCGGACAGGGGGTGAAAAACTGTTTTTT
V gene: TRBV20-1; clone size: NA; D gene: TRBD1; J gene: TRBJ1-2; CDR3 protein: CSAGQGYGYTF; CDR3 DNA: TGCAGTGCCGGACAGGGCTATGGCTACACCTTC
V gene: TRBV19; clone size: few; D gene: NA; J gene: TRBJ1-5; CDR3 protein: CASSTYRDSNQPQHF; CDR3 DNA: TGTGCCAGTAGTACCTACAGGGATAGCAATCAGCCCCAGCATTTT
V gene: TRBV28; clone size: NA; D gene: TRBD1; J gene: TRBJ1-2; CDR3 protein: CASSLTGTGGGVSFLTF; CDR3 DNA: TGTGCCAGCAGTCTAACCGGGACAGGGGGAGGGGTATCTTTCTTGACCTTC
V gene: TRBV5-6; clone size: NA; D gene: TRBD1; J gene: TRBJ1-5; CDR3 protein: CASSRTGRSNQPQHF; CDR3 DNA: TGTGCCAGCAGCCGGACAGGACGCAGCAATCAGCCCCAGCATTTT
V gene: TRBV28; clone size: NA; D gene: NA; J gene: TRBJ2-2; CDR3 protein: CASSALKGGTGELFF; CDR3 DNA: TGTGCCAGCAGTGCCCTTAAGGGAGGCACCGGGGAGCTGTTTTTT
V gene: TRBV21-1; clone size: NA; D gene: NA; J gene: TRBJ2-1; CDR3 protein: CASSKVFRTGGYNEQFF; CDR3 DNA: TGTGCCAGCAGCAAAGTGTTCCGGACAGGGGGATACAATGAGCAGTTCTTC
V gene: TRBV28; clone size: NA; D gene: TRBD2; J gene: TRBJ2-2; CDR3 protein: CASSFGGSGTGELFF; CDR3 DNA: TGTGCCAGCAGTTTCGGGGGGTCGGGCACCGGGGAGCTGTTTTTT
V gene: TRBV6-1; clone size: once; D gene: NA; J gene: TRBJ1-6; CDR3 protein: CASSLGGDGSPLHF; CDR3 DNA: TGTGCCAGCAGTTTGGGGGGAGATGGTTCACCCCTCCACTTT
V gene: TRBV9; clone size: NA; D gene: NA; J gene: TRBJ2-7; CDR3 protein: CASSVEEGPGYEQYF; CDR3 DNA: TGTGCCAGCAGCGTAGAGGAGGGGCCAGGATACGAGCAGTACTTC
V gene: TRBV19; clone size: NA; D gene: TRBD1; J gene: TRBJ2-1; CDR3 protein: CASIDRGPYNEQFF; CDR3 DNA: TGTGCCAGCATCGACAGGGGGCCCTACAATGAGCAGTTCTTC
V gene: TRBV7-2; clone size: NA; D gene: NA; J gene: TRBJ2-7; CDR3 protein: CASSLALQASYEQYF; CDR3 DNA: TGTGCCAGCAGCTTAGCCTTACAGGCATCCTACGAGCAGTACTTC
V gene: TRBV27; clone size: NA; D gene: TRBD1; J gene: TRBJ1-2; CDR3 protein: CASSPYDREDYGYTF; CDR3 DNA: TGTGCCAGCAGTCCTTATGACAGGGAGGACTATGGCTACACCTTC
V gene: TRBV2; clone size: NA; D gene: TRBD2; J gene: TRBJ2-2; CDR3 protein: CASREAGGHTGELFF; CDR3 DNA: TGTGCCAGCAGGGAAGCGGGGGGGCATACCGGGGAGCTGTTTTTT
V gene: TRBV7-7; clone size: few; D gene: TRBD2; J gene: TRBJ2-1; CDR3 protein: CASSLTSGGAKIF; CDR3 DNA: TGTGCCAGCAGCTTAACTAGCGGGGGGGCTAAGATCTTC
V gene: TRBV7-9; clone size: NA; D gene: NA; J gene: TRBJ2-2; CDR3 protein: CASVEASNTGELFF; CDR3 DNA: TGTGCCAGCGTTGAGGCATCGAACACCGGGGAGCTGTTTTTT
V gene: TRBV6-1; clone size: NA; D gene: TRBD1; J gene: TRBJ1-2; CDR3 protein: CASSNRDRGPYGYTF; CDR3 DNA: TGTGCCAGCAGCAACCGGGACAGGGGACCCTATGGCTACACCTTC
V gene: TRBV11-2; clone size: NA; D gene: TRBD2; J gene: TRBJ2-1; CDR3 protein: CASSASGTYNEQFF; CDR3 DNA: TGTGCCAGCAGCGCTAGCGGGACCTACAATGAGCAGTTCTTC